The clone carrying this T cell receptor (beta chain) was observed a handful of times. TCRdb itself ran the RT-PCR reads through MiXCR, one entry per CDR3 protein. The table includes about a million distinct CDR3 sequences, more than 15% detected once. This entry comes from a study of patients and donors after allogeneic stem cell transplantation. The receptor was isolated from a human donor who was either an allogeneic HSCT recipient or a stem cell or donor lymphocyte infusion donor (not recorded which). It is not recorded whose cells these are; they may come from a transplant donor. Material: blood, either unsorted or a sorted T cell fraction (not recorded which).

The CDR3, as DNA: TGTGCCAGCAGCTTAAACCCACTAGCGTCGCAAGAGACCCAGTACTTC. Amino acids: CASSLNPLASQETQYF. This chain links TRBV7-3 with TRBJ2-5; 7 nucleotides agree with TRBD2. The CDR3 length is 16 residues. The V segment lost 1 base and the J segment 2 bases; nucleotides outside the gene matches: 7. Germline CDR1 is SGHTA and CDR2 is FQGTGA.